This entry lists 10 T cell receptor beta chains sequenced from one sample in a study of T cell responses to AZD1222 COVID-19 vaccine. Some clones are missing from TCRdb's copy, which holds only in-frame ones; the method was immunoSEQ multiplex PCR. The sample includes about 97,000 clones, approximately 90% of them seen just once. The starting material was peripheral blood, obtained on day 0 of AZD1222 vaccination. The receptors were sampled from an adult in good health.

The V gene is TRBV5-6, the J gene TRBJ1-4; 7 bases match TRBD1. CDR3 length: 14 amino acids. V lost 7 bases to trimming and J lost 4 bases; unmatched junction nucleotides: 7. Germline V CDR1 and CDR2: SGHDT, YYEEEE. The chain's CDR3 is CASVHRGHNEKLFF. In nucleotides, the CDR3 is TGTGCCAGCGTCCACAGGGGCCATAATGAAAAACTGTTTTTT.

The chain recombines TRBV6-4 with TRBJ2-1; D uncertain. Deletions cut 0 bases from V and 4 bases from J, with 4 bases between. Germline loops: CDR1 MRHNA, CDR2 SNTAGT. The CDR3 has 13 amino acids. The CDR3 region is CASSDSGYNEQFF. CDR3 nucleotides: TGTGCCAGCAGTGACTCTGGGTACAATGAGCAGTTCTTC.

The CDR3 spells CSVDIGTGTEAFF. The CDR3 bases are TGCAGCGTTGACATTGGGACGGGGACTGAAGCTTTCTTT. The chain recombines TRBV29-1 with TRBJ1-1; maybe TRBD1 (5 bases). The length of the CDR3 is 13 residues. The V end was cut by 3 bases, the J end by 5 bases, with 13 bases between. Germline CDR1 is SQVTM and CDR2 is ANQGSEA.

This clone was counted once. V gene TRBV7-9 combines with J gene TRBJ1-6; the D is unclear. The CDR3 extends over 14 amino acids. Germline CDR1 reads SEHNR; CDR2 reads FQNEAQ (reference sequence). V was shortened by 0 bases and J by 6 bases, with 6 bases between the two germline ends. The CDR3 coding sequence is TGTGCCAGCAGCTTAGCCTACAGTAATTCACCCCTCCACTTT. Its protein product is CASSLAYSNSPLHF.

The V and J genes are TRBV16 and TRBJ1-2; D is unclear. Germline lookup yields CDR1 KGHSY and CDR2 FQNENV. The CDR3 loop spans 13 amino acids. Trimming pared 0 bases from V and 7 bases from J, leaving 9 bases between. CDR3: CASSQSTVGGYTF. As DNA, the CDR3 is TGTGCCAGCAGCCAATCCACAGTGGGTGGCTACACCTTC.

The V call is TRBV5-1, the J call TRBJ2-1; 10 bases match TRBD2. The CDR3 sequence is 16 residues long. The trim removed 0 bases at V and 4 bases at J, leaving 4 bases unmatched. Germline V gene lookup returns CDR1 SGHRS and CDR2 YFSETQ. The CDR3 nucleotides read TGCGCCAGCAGCTTGGCGGCTAGCGGGGGATACAATGAGCAGTTCTTC. Its protein is CASSLAASGGYNEQFF.

The V and J genes are TRBV7-2 and TRBJ2-1, with D tentatively TRBD2 (7 bases). Germline loops: CDR1 SGHTA, CDR2 FQGNSA. The germline V and J ends were trimmed by 5 bases and 8 bases, with 16 bases remaining between them. The CDR3 runs to 14 residues. The CDR3 loop is CASSPSGGNYEQFF. The CDR3 DNA reads TGTGCCAGCAGCCCCTCGGGGGGCAACTATGAGCAGTTCTTC.

The chain employs TRBV30 and TRBJ1-6, with D maybe TRBD1 (5 bases). The V end lost 2 bases, the J end lost 8 bases, and 13 bases lay between the germline ends. The CDR3 is made up of 14 amino acids. CDR1 and CDR2 (germline): GTSNPN, SVGIG (reference sequence). CDR3 loop: CAWSRYGGDSPLHF. The CDR3 DNA is TGTGCCTGGAGTCGGTACGGGGGAGATTCACCCCTCCACTTT.

The chain is built from TRBV5-6 and TRBJ1-1, with a weak D call TRBD1 (6 bases). The V gene lost 4 bases and the J gene lost 4 bases, with 17 bases spanning the gap. Germline V gene lookup returns CDR1 SGHDT and CDR2 YYEEEE. The CDR3 sequence is 15 residues long. The CDR3 region has the DNA TGTGCCAGCAGCACCGTCAAGACAGGCGGCACTGAAGCTTTCTTT. This sequence encodes CASSTVKTGGTEAFF.

This sequence joins TRBV29-1 and TRBJ1-1; 10 positions agree with TRBD1. CDR1 is SQVTM and CDR2 is ANQGSEA in the germline V gene. CDR3 length: 13 residues. Germline trimming cut 2 bases from V and 5 bases from J; bases unmatched to any gene: 2. CDR3 region: CSVERDRGTEAFF. The CDR3 nucleotides read TGCAGCGTTGAACGGGACAGGGGAACTGAAGCTTTCTTT.